This T cell receptor beta chain appears in the sequencing data of a study of PD-1 blockade in classical Hodgkin lymphoma. Study outcomes and limitations: Complete responders entered with baseline diversity on par with newly diagnosed patients, the results showed. Patients were excluded if nivolumab began under 1 year after ASCT (the autologous transplant). According to reports, newly diagnosed patients had lower baseline TCR diversity than healthy donors, and relapsed/refractory patients had lower baseline TCR diversity still.

Libraries were prepared by immunoSEQ multiplex PCR; TCRdb keeps only in-frame clonotypes and omits some of them. The sample lists about 14,000 clones; about 86% were seen once. Brentuximab vedotin exposure varied, and every patient relapsed after autologous stem cell transplantation. Responses achieved at best were complete response, partial response or progressive disease. This clone was observed once. The antigen remains unidentified. V shed 0 bases and J 2 bases; nucleotides not matched to a gene: 3. This CDR3 is built from 15 residues. Germline V gene data show CDR1 as SGHKS and CDR2 as YYEKEE (reference sequence).

The source material was peripheral blood mononuclear cells (PBMCs), sampled at baseline. The rearrangement links TRBV5-5 to TRBJ2-5; 8 nucleotides align to TRBD1. The source is a human donor with classical Hodgkin lymphoma. Written as DNA, the CDR3 is TGTGCCAGCAGCTTGGGGTGGACAGGGCAAGAGACCCAGTACTTC. Its translation: CASSLGWTGQETQYF.